Sequencing of this T cell receptor (beta chain) was carried out in a study of relationships among human T cell subsets (dated by TCRdb to 2010 to 2012). Concerning the study at large: Sequencing was performed on eight distinct blood T cell populations: pan T, CD8 cytotoxic, regulatory, Th1, Th2, naive plus transitional, activated and memory cells.

The CDR3 spans 14 residues, from the cysteine through the phenylalanine. CDR3 DNA is the only sequence kept; it has 42 bases, read in frame from the first base. Sequences SGHAT (CDR1) and FQNNGV (CDR2) are obtained from the germline V gene. The receptor library was made with multiplex PCR. The sample was run on a 454 GS FLX. TCR alpha and beta CDR3 regions were amplified from mRNA by semiquantitative ARM-PCR. In ARM-PCR, tagged nested gene-specific primers were used first, and communal superprimers then performed exponential amplification. Nested primers were removed by exonuclease before the second amplification round on first-round PCR products. The amplicons were sequenced on the 454 platform, a system that can rapidly sequence millions of DNA fragments without cloning bias. An effective read was defined as a read mappable to both V and J germline segments. In the paper's pipeline: IRmap was used to assign reads to germline V, D and J segments, relying on pyromap, a Smith-Waterman modification adapted to 454 sequencing errors. D-beta assignments were filtered using cutoffs set at the 99th percentile of alignment scores from simulated random sequences. CDR3 was defined as the amino acids between the conserved V-segment Y[YFLI]C motif and the J-segment [FW]GXGT motif. Repertoire diversity was estimated with a compound Poisson process model previously applied to large-scale EST data. A procedure for detecting cross-contamination was applied so that sample contamination could be argued against as the origin of shared CDR3s. The public reads were reanalyzed by TCRdb: fastp trimming at Q25, MiXCR alignment, in-frame beta chains only. A single entry per CDR3 protein holds the most common genes and DNA from its merged rows. TCRdb, not the original authors, processed these V and J calls. Counted in this sample were approximately 15,000 distinct CDR3 sequences; about three fifths of them appeared once. The ten largest account for 30% to 45% of the sample.

In regard to this clonotype: Its antigen remains unidentified. A read error may produce the germline difference seen at one junction end.

T cell subsets were isolated with Miltenyi superparamagnetic beads coated with subset-specific monoclonal antibodies. Peripheral blood was used as the source from which all T cell populations were isolated. Mononuclear cells were obtained from whole blood by Ficoll separation, and monocytes were then depleted with anti-CD14 microbeads. The isolated cell populations were resuspended in RNAprotect reagent immediately. The pan T sample comprised CD3+ T cells in general. General conclusions and limits of the study: T cell counts went unrecorded for two pan T samples, which were processed alongside pan B cells. Substantial sharing of CDR3s among Th1, Th2 and regulatory T cells was interpreted as suggestive of stochastic cell fate choices. A CD4+CD8+ double-positive population could not be ruled out by the bead-based sorting. Over 50% of CD8+ cytotoxic sequences were found to belong to clones with over 100 reads, whereas few such clones were observed in the regulatory and Th2 subsets. The seven subsets showed no statistically significant differences in V, D and J usage, CDR3 length, or N-nucleotide additions.

The source of this sequence is a man between 40 and 49 years old in good health. The chain employs TRBV11-2 and TRBJ2-3; a stretch of 7 junction bases matches TRBD2. The sample was total T cells sorted from blood. Taken with the paper, the label for cell subset or site translates to: CD3+ T cells in general. The CDR3 here reads CACSPRGRADTQYF. The nucleotide sequence reads as follows: TGTGCCTGCAGCCCCCGAGGGAGGGCAGATACGCAGTATTTT.